Included here is one TCR beta chain sequence, with context. Its antigen is undetermined. These data belong to a study of cytomegalovirus exposure and HLA in healthy donors. Study at large: The 120 or so validation repertoires were reported in a later analysis to have been generated on the same platform as the 666 first-cohort repertoires.

The protocol was immunoSEQ multiplex PCR, while the TCRdb copy is restricted to in-frame clones and leaves out a portion. The table has about 74,000 clones, 94% seen once. V trimming: 0 bases; J trimming: 5 bases; junction bases outside the gene matches: 7. CDR3 length: 15 amino acids. Germline V gene sequence: CDR1 LNHNV, CDR2 YYDKDF (reference sequence). Study-level points and caveats: Cytomegalovirus-associated status was assigned to 164 TCR beta chains. Researchers reported that a few CMV-associated chains were confirmed in vitro as CMV antigen-specific.

The TCR was taken from a young man in good health and CMV-seropositive. Material: PBMCs. V usage is TRBV15 and J usage is TRBJ2-7, with 7 bases lining up with TRBD1. The CDR3 region is CATSRDVGGRDEQYF. DNA of the CDR3: TGTGCCACCAGCAGAGATGTAGGGGGCAGGGACGAGCAGTACTTC.